Given below is one TCR beta chain in context. The sample comes from a study of T cells in localized non-small cell lung cancer. The germline V gene has CDR1 SGHVS and CDR2 FQNEAQ. The CDR3 is made up of 14 amino acids. V lost 1 base to trimming and J lost 3 bases, with 10 bases between them. Produced via immunoSEQ multiplex PCR; TCRdb's table is partial and in-frame only. The sample contains about 52,000 clones, 80% of which appear only once. This sequence was found in a woman aged 35 to 69 with stage II lung adenocarcinoma. The V and J genes are TRBV7-8 and TRBJ2-7, with unresolved D. Material: PBMCs, obtained before any cancer treatment. The CDR3 coding sequence is TGTGCCAGCAGCTTAGATCGCCAGTTCTACGAGCAGTACTTC. It encodes CASSLDRQFYEQYF. Complete variable domain (other parts from reference TRBV7-8 and TRBJ2-7): GAGVSQSPRYKVAKRGQDVALRCDPISGHVSLFWYQQALGQGPEFLTYFQNEAQLDKSGLPSDRFFAERPEGSVSTLKIQRTQQEDSAVYLCASSLDRQFYEQYFGPGTRLTVT.